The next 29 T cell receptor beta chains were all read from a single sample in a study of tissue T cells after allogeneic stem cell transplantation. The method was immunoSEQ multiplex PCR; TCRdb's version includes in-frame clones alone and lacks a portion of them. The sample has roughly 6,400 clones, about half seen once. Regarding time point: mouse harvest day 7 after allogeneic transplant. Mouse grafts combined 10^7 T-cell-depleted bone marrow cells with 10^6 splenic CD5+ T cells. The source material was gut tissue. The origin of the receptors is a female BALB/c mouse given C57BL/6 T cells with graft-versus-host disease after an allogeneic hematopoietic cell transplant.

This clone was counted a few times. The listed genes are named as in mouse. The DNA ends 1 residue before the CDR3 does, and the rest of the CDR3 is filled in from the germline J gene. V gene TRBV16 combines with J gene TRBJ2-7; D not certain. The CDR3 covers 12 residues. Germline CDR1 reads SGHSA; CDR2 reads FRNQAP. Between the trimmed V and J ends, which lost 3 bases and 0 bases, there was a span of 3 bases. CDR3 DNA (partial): TGTGCAAGCAGCTTGAGCTCCTATGAACAGTAC. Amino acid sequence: CASSLSSYEQY. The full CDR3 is CASSLSSYEQYF.

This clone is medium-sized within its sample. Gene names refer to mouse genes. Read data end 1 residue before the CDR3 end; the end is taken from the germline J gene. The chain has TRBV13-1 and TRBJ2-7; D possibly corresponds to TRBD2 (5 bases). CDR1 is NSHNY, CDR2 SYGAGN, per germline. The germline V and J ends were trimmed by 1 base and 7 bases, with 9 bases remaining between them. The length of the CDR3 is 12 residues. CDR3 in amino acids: CASSDLGWEQYF. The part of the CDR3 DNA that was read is TGTGCCAGCAGTGATCTGGGTTGGGAACAGTAC.

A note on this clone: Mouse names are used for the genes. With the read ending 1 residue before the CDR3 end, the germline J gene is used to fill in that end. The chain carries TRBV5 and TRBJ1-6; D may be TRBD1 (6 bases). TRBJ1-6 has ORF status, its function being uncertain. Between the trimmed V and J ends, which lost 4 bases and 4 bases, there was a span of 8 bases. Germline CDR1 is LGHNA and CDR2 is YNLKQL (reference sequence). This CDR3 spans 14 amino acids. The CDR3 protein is CASSRGTYNSPLYF. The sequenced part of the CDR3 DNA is TGTGCCAGCAGCCGCGGGACATATAATTCGCCCCTCTAC.

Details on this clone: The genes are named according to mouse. The CDR3 loop reads CSSSQSSVTEVFF. The part of the CDR3 DNA that was read is TGCTCCAGCAGTCAATCGTCAGTGACAGAAGTCTTC. The chain links TRBV23 to TRBJ1-1; the table's D gene call, TRBD1, was not cross checked with the DNA. The read ends 1 residue shy of where the CDR3 ends; the end is completed using the germline J gene. The CDR3 is made up of 13 amino acids. CDR1 KGHTA and CDR2 FQNQQP come from the germline V gene.

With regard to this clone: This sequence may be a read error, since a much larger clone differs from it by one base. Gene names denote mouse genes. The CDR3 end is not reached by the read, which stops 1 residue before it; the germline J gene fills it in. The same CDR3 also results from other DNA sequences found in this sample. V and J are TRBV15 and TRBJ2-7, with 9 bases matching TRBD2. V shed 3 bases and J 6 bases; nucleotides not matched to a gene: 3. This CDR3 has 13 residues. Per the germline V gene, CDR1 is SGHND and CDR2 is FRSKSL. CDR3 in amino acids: CASSLGTGLEQYF. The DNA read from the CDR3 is TGTGCCAGCAGTTTGGGGACTGGGCTTGAACAGTAC.

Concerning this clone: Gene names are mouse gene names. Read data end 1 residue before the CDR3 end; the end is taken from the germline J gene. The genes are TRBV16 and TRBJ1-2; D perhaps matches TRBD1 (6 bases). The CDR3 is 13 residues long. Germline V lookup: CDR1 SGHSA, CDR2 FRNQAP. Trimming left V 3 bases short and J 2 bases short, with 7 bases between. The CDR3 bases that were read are TGTGCAAGCAGCTTTACAGGGAACTCCGACTACACC. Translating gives CASSFTGNSDYT. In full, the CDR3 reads CASSFTGNSDYTF.

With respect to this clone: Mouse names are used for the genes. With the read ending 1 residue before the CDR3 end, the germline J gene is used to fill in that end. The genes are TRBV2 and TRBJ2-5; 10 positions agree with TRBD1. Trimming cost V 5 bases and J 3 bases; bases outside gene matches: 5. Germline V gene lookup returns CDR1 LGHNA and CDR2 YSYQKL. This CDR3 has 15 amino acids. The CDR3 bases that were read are TGTGCCAGCAGCAGACAGGGGGCACGGCAAGACACCCAGTAC. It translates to CASSRQGARQDTQY. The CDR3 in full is CASSRQGARQDTQYF.

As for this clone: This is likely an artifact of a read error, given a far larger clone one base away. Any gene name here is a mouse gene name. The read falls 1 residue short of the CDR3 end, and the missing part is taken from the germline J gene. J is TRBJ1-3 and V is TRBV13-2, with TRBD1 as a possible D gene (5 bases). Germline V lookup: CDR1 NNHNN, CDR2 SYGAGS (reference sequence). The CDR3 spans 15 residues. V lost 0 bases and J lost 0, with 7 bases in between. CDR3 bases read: TGTGCCAGCGGTGATGAGAGGGGTTCTGGAAATACGCTCTAT. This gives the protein CASGDERGSGNTLY. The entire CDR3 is CASGDERGSGNTLYF.

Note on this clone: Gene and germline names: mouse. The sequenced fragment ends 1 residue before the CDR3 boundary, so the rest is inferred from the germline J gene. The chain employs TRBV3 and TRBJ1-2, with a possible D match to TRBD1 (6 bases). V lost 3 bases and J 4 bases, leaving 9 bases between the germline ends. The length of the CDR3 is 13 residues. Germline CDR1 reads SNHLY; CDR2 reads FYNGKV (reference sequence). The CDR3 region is CASSFTGSSDYTF. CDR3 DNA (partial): TGTGCCAGCAGCTTCACAGGGAGCTCCGACTACACC.

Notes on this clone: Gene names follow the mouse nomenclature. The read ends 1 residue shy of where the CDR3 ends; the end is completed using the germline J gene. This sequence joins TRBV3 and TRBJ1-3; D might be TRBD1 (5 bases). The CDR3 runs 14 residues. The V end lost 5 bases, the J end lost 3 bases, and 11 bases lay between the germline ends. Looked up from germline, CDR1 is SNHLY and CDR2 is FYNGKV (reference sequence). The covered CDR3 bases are TGTGCCAGCAGCGAGAGGGGTGGTGGAAATACGCTCTAT. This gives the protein CASSERGGGNTLY. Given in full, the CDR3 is CASSERGGGNTLYF.

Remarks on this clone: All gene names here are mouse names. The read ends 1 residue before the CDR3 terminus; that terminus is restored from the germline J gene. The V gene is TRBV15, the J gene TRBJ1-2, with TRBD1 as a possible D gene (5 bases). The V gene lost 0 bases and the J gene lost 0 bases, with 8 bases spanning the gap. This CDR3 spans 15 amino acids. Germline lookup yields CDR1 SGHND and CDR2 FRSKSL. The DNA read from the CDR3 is TGTGCCAGCAGTTTAGCGGACACTGCAAACTCCGACTACACC. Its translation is CASSLADTANSDYT. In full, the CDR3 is CASSLADTANSDYTF.

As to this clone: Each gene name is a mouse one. The covered CDR3 bases are TGCTCCAGCAGTCAAGGGACTGTTAACTATGCTGAGCAGTTC. Translating gives CSSSQGTVNYAEQF. The full CDR3 protein is CSSSQGTVNYAEQFF. The chain joins TRBV23 to TRBJ2-1; the table's D gene call, TRBD2, was not cross checked with the DNA. The read gets to within 1 residue of the CDR3 end, and the germline J gene fills in the rest. This CDR3 is 15 amino acids long. Germline lookup yields CDR1 KGHTA and CDR2 FQNQQP.

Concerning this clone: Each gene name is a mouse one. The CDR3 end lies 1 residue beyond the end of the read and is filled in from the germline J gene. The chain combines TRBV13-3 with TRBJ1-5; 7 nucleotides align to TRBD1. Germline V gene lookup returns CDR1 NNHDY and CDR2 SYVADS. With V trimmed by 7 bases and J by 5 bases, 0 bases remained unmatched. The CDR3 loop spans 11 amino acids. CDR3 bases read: TGTGCCAGCGGACAGGACCAGGCTCCGCTT. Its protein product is CASGQDQAPL. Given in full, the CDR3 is CASGQDQAPLF.

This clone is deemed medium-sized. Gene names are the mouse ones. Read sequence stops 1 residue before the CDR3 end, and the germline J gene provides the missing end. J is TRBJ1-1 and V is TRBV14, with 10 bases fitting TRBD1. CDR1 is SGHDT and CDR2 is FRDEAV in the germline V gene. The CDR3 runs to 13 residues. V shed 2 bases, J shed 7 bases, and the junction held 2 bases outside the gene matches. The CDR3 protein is CASSLGQGGEVFF. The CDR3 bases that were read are TGTGCCAGCAGTTTAGGACAGGGGGGAGAAGTCTTC.

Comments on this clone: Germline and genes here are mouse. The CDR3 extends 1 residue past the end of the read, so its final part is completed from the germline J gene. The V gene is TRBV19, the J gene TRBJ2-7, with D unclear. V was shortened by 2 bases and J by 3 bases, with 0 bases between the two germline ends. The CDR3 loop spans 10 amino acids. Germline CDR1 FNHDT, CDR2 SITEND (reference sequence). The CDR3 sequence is CASSIYEQYF. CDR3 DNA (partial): TGTGCCAGCAGTATCTATGAACAGTAC.

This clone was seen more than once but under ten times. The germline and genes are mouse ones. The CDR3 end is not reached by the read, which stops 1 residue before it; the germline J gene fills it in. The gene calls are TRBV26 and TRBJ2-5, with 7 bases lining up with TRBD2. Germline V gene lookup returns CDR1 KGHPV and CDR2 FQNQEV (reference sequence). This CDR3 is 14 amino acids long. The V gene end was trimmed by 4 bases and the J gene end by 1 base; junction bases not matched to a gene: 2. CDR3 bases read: TGTGCCAGCAGTCGGGGACTGCACCAAGACACCCAGTAC. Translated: CASSRGLHQDTQY. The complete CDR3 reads CASSRGLHQDTQYF.

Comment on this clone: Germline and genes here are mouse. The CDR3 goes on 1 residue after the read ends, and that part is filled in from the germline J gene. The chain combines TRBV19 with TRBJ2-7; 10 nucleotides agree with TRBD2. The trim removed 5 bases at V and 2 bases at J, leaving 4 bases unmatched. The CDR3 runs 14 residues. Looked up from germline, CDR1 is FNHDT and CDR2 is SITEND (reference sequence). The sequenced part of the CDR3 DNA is TGTGCCAGCAGCAGGGACTGGGGAACCTATGAACAGTAC. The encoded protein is CASSRDWGTYEQY. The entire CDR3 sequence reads CASSRDWGTYEQYF.

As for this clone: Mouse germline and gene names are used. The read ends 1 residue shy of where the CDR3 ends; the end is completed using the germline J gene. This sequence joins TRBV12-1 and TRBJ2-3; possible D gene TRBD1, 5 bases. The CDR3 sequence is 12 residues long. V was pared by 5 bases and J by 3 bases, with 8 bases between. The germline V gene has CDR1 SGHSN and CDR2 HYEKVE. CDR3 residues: CASFREAETLYF. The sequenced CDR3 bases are TGTGCCAGCTTCAGGGAGGCAGAAACGCTGTAT.

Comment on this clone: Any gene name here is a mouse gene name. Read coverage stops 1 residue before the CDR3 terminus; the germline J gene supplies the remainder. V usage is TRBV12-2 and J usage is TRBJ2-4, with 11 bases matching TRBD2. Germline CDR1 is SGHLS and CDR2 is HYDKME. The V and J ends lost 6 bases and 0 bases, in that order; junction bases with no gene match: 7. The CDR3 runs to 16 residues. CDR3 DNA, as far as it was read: TGTGCCAGCGCCACTGGGGGGGCGCAGAGTCAAAACACCTTGTAC. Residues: CASATGGAQSQNTLY. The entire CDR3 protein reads CASATGGAQSQNTLYF.

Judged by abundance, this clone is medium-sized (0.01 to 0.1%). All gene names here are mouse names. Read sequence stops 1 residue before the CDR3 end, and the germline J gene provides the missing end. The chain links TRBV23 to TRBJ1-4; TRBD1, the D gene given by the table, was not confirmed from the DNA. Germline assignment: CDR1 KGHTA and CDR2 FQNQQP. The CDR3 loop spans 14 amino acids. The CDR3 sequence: CSSSQSGGSERLFF. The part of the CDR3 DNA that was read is TGCTCCAGCAGTCAATCAGGGGGAAGCGAAAGATTATTT. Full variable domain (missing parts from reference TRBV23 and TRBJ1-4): DAAVTQKPRYLIKMKGQEAEMKCIPEKGHTAVFWYQQKQSKELKFLIYFQNQQPLDQIDMVKERFSAVCPSSSLCSLGIRTCEAEDSALYLCSSSQSGGSERLFFGHGTKLSVL.

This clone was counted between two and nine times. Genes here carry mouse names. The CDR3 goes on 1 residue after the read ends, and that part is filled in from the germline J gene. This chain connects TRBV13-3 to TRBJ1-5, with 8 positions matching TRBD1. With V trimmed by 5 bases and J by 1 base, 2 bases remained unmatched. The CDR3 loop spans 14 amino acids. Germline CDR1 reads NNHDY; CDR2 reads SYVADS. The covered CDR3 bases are TGTGCCAGCAGCGACAGGGGAAACAACCAGGCTCCGCTT. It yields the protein CASSDRGNNQAPL. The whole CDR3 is CASSDRGNNQAPLF. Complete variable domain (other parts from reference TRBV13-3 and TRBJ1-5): EAAVTQSPRSKVAVTGGKVTLSCHQTNNHDYMYWYRQDTGHGLRLIHYSYVADSTEKGDIPDGYKASRPSQENFSLILELASLSQTAVYFCASSDRGNNQAPLFGEGTRLSVL.

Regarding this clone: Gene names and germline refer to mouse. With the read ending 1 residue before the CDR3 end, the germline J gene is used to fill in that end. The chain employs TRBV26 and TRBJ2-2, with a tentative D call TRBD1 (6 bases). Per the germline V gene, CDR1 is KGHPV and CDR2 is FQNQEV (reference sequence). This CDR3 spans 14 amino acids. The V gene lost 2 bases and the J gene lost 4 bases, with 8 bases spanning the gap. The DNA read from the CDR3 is TGTGCCAGCAGTCTGCCAGGGGTCACCGGGCAGCTCTAC. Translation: CASSLPGVTGQLY. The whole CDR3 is CASSLPGVTGQLYF.

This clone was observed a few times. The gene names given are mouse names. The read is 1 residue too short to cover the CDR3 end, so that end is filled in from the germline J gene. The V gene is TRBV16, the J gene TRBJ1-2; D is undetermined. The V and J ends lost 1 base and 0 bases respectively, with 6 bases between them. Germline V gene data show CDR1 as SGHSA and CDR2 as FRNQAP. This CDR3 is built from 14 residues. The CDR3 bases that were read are TGTGCAAGCAGCTTAGGGCATTCAAACTCCGACTACACC. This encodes CASSLGHSNSDYT. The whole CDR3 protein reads CASSLGHSNSDYTF.

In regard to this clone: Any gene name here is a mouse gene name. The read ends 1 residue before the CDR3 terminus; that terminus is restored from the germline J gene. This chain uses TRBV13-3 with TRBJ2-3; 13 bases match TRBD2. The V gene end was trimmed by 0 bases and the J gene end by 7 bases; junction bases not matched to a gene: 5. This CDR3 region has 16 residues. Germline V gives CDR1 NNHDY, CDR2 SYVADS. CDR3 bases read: TGTGCCAGCAGTGATGCGGACTGGGGGGGCGCAAAAACGCTGTAT. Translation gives CASSDADWGGAKTLY. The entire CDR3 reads CASSDADWGGAKTLYF.

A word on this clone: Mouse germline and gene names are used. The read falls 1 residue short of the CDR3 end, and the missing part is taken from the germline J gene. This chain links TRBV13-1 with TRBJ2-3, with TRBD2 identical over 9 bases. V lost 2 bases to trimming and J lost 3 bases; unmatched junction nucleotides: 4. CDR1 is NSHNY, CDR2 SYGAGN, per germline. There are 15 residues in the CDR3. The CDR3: CASSEPGLGAETLYF. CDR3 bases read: TGTGCCAGCAGTGAGCCGGGACTGGGAGCAGAAACGCTGTAT.

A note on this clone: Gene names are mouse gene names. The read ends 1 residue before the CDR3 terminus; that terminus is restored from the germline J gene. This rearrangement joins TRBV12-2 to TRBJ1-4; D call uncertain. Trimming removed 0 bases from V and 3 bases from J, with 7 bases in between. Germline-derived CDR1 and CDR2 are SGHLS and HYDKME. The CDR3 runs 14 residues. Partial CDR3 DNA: TGTGCCAGCTCTCTCGAAACACCCAACGAAAGATTATTT. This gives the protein CASSLETPNERLF. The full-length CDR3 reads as CASSLETPNERLFF.

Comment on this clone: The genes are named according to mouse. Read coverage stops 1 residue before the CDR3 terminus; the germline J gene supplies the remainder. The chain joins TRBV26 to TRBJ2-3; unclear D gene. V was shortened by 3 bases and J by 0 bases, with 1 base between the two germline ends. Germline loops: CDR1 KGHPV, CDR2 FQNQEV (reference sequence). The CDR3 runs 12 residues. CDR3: CASSLSAETLYF. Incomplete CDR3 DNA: TGTGCCAGCAGTCTAAGTGCAGAAACGCTGTAT.

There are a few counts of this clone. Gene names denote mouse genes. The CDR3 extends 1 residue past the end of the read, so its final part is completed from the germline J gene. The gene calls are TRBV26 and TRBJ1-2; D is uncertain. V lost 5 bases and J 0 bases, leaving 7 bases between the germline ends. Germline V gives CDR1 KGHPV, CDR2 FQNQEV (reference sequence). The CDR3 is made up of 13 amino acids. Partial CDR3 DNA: TGTGCCAGCAGTAGGACGGCAAACTCCGACTACACC. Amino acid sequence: CASSRTANSDYT. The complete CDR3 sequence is CASSRTANSDYTF.

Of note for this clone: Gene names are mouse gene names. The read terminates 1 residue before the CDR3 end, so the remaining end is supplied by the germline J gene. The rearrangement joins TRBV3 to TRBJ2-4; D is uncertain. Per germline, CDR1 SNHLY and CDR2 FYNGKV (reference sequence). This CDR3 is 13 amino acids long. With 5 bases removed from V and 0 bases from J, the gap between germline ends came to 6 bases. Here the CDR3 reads CASSPSSQNTLYF. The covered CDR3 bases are TGTGCCAGCAGCCCCTCTAGTCAAAACACCTTGTAC.